This TCR beta chain was identified in a study of STAT5B mutations in CD4+ large granular lymphocyte leukemia. The CDR3 has 14 amino acids. Germline V CDR1 and CDR2: MNHEY, SMNVEV (reference sequence). Trimming stripped 6 bases from V and 9 bases from J, with 15 bases between. Method: immunoSEQ multiplex PCR; TCRdb's copy keeps in-frame clones and lacks some. Of about 21,000 clones in the sample, about 71% were seen once. The chain uses TRBV27 and TRBJ1-6; D is uncertain. The source is a human donor in good health. The sample consisted of CD4+ T cells from blood buffy coats. The CDR3 DNA reads as TGTGCCAGCAGCCCCGGCGAGAGTCGTTCACCCCTCCACTTT. It yields the protein CASSPGESRSPLHF.